This TCR beta chain stems from a study of blood T cell repertoires in COVID-19. The V and J ends lost 9 bases and 7 bases respectively, with 16 bases between them. The CDR3 has 13 amino acids. CDR1 and CDR2 from the germline V gene are LNHDA and SQIVND (reference sequence). Original data processing: Amplification of reference gene primers provided the estimated nucleated cell counts. This table comes from immunoSEQ multiplex PCR, and its TCRdb copy is limited to in-frame clones, with some not included. That table gives V, J and clone size, and the DNA gave D and trimming. The sample has 100,000 to 150,000 clones, more than 75% seen once.

The receptor comes from a man aged 50 or older with active COVID-19. The chain couples TRBV19 to TRBJ2-4; D is possibly TRBD1 (5 bases). The sequencing sample was made of peripheral blood. The CDR3: CASRSVGQNIQYF. CDR3 DNA: TGTGCCAGCCGCTCGGTGGGGCAGAACATTCAGTACTTC.